Listed below are T cell receptor beta chains from one sample, sequenced in a study of T cell responses to AZD1222 COVID-19 vaccine. Produced via immunoSEQ multiplex PCR; TCRdb's table is partial and in-frame only. The sample contains over 110,000 clones, about nine tenths of which appear only once. The source was peripheral blood, collected on day 0 of AZD1222 vaccination. These receptors were obtained from an adult in good health. Both conserved end residues are part of each CDR3. A D gene is named only where the DNA matches it firmly. The size field is filled for only some rows; it gives once, few, many or a size class.

J gene,clone size,V gene,D gene,CDR3 protein,CDR3 DNA
TRBJ2-7,.,TRBV6-5,.,CANNPGREPSHEQYF,TGTGCCAACAACCCCGGCCGGGAGCCATCACACGAGCAGTACTTC
TRBJ2-1,.,TRBV15,.,CATSRDRQGEQFF,TGTGCCACCAGCAGAGATAGGCAGGGAGAGCAGTTCTTC
TRBJ1-2,.,TRBV9,.,CASSPASYGYTF,TGTGCCAGCAGTCCTGCTTCCTATGGCTACACCTTC
TRBJ1-1,.,TRBV11-2,.,CASSPVRGSAEAFF,TGTGCCAGCAGCCCCGTTCGGGGGTCTGCTGAAGCTTTCTTT
TRBJ2-1,.,TRBV6-6,.,CASRQSNEQFF,TGTGCCAGCAGGCAAAGCAATGAGCAGTTCTTC
TRBJ2-7,.,TRBV5-1,TRBD2,CASSLNLAGYYEQYF,TGCGCCAGCAGTTTAAATCTAGCGGGTTACTACGAGCAGTACTTC
TRBJ1-1,few,TRBV2,.,CASRVRGGYTEAFF,TGTGCCAGCAGAGTCAGGGGTGGATACACTGAAGCTTTCTTT
TRBJ2-1,.,TRBV5-1,TRBD2,CASSPTSGSRNEQFF,TGCGCCAGCAGCCCTACTAGCGGGAGTCGGAATGAGCAGTTCTTC
TRBJ1-1,.,TRBV10-3,.,CAISEGTRKAFF,TGTGCCATCAGTGAGGGAACGCGGAAAGCTTTCTTT
TRBJ2-1,.,TRBV28,TRBD1,CASSLSTDRGRYNEQFF,TGTGCCAGCAGTTTATCGACGGACAGGGGACGTTACAATGAGCAGTTCTTC
TRBJ2-1,.,TRBV5-4,.,CASSLRQYNEQFF,TGTGCCAGCAGCTTGCGACAGTACAATGAGCAGTTCTTC
TRBJ2-1,.,TRBV9,.,CASSVADRNEQFF,TGTGCCAGCAGCGTAGCAGATCGTAATGAGCAGTTCTTC
TRBJ1-1,.,TRBV10-1,TRBD1,CASSADRENTEAFF,TGCGCCAGCAGTGCGGACAGGGAGAACACTGAAGCTTTCTTT
TRBJ2-1,.,TRBV5-1,.,CASSLEGQDVYNEQFF,TGCGCCAGCAGCTTGGAAGGGCAGGACGTCTACAATGAGCAGTTCTTC
TRBJ1-2,.,TRBV19,TRBD1,CASTVGQAVYGYTF,TGTGCCAGTACGGTCGGACAGGCCGTCTATGGCTACACCTTC
TRBJ1-4,.,TRBV4-2,.,CASSQGVGLLFF,TGTGCCAGCAGCCAAGGGGTCGGGCTACTGTTTTTT
TRBJ2-1,.,TRBV24-1,.,CATSDSTGGEQFF,TGTGCCACCAGTGACTCTACGGGTGGGGAGCAGTTCTTC
TRBJ1-6,.,TRBV5-4,TRBD1,CASSSTRQGLNSPLHF,TGTGCCAGCAGCTCGACGAGACAGGGACTAAATTCACCCCTCCACTTT
TRBJ1-4,.,TRBV5-1,.,CASSLETATNEKLFF,TGCGCCAGCAGCTTGGAGACAGCAACTAATGAAAAACTGTTTTTT
TRBJ1-1,.,TRBV5-1,TRBD1,CASSLEGTGSTEAFF,TGCGCCAGCAGCTTGGAAGGGACAGGGAGCACTGAAGCTTTCTTT